The clone carrying this T cell receptor (beta chain) was picked up a small number of times. What it recognizes is unknown. CD4+ naive, central memory, regulatory and stem cell-like memory cells were sorted via CD45RO/CCR7/CD25/CD127/CD95/CD27. The sample comes from a study of beta chain features in type 1 diabetes. The study's findings and limits: HLA influence on TCRB rearrangement stayed unresolved here. Type 1 diabetes patients showed a moderate but significant shortening of TCRB CDR3s in all four CD4+ subsets. Reduced insertions and increased deletions marked VDJ junctions in type 1 diabetes patients.

Investigators reverse transcribed all isolated RNA, so they sequenced expressed TCRB transcripts. Repertoires were generated with immunoSEQ multiplex PCR, while TCRdb's copy carries only in-frame clones and drops some. The table shows hundreds of thousands of clones, with 7.5% to 9% occurring only once. Trimming took off 1 base at V and 8 bases at J, with 11 bases between the two ends. The CDR3 contains 13 residues. Germline V gene data show CDR1 as SEHNR and CDR2 as FQNEAQ (reference sequence). The rearrangement links TRBV7-9 to TRBJ1-2; the D is unclear. The specimen sequenced was central memory CD4+ T cells from blood. This clonotype originated in a woman in her late teens or twenties in good health. The CDR3 protein is CASSLEPTRGYTF. The DNA of the CDR3 is TGTGCCAGCAGCTTAGAACCAACGCGGGGCTACACCTTC.